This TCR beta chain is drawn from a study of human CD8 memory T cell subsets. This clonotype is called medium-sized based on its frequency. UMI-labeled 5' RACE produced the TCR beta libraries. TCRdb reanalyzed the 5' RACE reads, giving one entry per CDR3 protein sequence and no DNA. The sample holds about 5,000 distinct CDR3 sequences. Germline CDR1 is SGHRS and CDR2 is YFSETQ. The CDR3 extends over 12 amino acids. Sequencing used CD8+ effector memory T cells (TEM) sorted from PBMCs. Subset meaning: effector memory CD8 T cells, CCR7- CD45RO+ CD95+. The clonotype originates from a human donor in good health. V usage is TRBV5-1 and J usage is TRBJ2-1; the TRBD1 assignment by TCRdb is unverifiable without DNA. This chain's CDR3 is CASSFQGYEQFF.